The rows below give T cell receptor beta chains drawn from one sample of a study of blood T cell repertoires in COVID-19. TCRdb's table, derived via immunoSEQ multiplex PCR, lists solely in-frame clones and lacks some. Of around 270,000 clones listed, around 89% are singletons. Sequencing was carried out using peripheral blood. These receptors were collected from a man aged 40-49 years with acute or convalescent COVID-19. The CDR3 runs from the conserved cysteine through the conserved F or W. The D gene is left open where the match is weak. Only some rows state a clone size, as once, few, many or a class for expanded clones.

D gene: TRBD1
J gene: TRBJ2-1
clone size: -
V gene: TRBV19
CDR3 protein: CASSIGQGAYNEQFF
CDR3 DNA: TGTGCCAGTAGTATCGGACAGGGTGCCTACAATGAGCAGTTCTTC

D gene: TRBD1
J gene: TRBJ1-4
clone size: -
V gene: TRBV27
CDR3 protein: CASSPGGTEGEKLFF
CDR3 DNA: TGTGCCAGCAGCCCAGGGGGAACAGAGGGTGAAAAACTGTTTTTT

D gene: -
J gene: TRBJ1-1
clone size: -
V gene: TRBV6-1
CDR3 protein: CASSEISGGGESFF
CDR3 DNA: TGTGCCAGCAGTGAAATAAGTGGGGGGGGCGAATCTTTCTTT

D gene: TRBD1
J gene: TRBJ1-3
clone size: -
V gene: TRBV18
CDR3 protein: CASSPGQGSSGNTIYF
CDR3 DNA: TGTGCCAGCTCACCCGGACAGGGGAGCTCTGGAAACACCATATATTTT

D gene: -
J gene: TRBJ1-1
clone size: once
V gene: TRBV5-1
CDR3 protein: CASSLSPGRQNTEAFF
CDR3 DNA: TGCGCCAGCAGCTTGTCCCCCGGCAGGCAGAACACTGAAGCTTTCTTT

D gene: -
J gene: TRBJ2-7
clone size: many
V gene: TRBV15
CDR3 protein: CATSLGRNYEQYF
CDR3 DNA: TGTGCCACCAGCCTGGGGAGAAACTACGAGCAGTACTTC

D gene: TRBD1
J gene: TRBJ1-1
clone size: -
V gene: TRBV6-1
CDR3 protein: CASSEKKRVRDRALEWTEAFF
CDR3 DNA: TGTGCCAGCAGTGAAAAAAAGAGGGTAAGGGACAGGGCCTTAGAATGGACTGAAGCTTTCTTT

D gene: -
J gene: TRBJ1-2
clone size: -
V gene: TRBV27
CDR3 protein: CASSLYAGGLGYTF
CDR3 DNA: TGTGCCAGCAGTTTATACGCGGGAGGGTTGGGCTACACCTTC

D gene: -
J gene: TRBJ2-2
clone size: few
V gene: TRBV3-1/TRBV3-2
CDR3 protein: CASSQGARDTGELFF
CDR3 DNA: TGTGCCAGCAGCCAGGGGGCGCGGGACACCGGGGAGCTGTTTTTT

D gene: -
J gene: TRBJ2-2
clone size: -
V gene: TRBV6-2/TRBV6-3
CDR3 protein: CASSTGTPNTGELFF
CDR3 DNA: TGTGCCAGCAGTACCGGGACACCTAACACCGGGGAGCTGTTTTTT

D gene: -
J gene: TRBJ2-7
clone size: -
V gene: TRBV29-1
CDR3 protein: CSVGNSFSYEQYF
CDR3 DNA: TGCAGCGTTGGCAACAGCTTCTCCTACGAGCAGTACTTC

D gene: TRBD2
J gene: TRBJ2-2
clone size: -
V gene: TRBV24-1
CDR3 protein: CATEAGRAPGELFF
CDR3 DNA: TGTGCCACCGAAGCGGGGAGGGCCCCCGGGGAGCTGTTTTTT

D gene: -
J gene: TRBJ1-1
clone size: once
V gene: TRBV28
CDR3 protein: CASSSNRNTEAFF
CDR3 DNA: TGTGCCAGCAGTTCAAACAGGAACACTGAAGCTTTCTTT

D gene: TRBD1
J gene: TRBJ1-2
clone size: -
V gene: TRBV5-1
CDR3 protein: CASSPSDRVGYTF
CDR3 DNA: TGCGCCAGCAGCCCGAGCGACAGGGTTGGCTACACCTTC

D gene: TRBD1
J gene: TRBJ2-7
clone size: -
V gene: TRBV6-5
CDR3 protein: CASSSPTGTGGKQYF
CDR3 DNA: TGTGCCAGCAGTAGCCCGACCGGGACAGGGGGTAAGCAGTACTTC

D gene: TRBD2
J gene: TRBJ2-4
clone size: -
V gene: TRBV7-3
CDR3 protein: CASSLGAGGIQYF
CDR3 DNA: TGTGCCAGCAGCTTAGGTGCGGGAGGCATTCAGTACTTC

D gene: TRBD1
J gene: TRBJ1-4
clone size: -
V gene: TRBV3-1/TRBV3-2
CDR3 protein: CASSPWTGFIEKLFF
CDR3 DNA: TGTGCCAGCAGCCCTTGGACAGGGTTTATTGAAAAACTGTTTTTT

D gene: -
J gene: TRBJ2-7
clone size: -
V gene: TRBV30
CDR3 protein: CAWEPGVSSYEQYF
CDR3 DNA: TGTGCCTGGGAGCCGGGGGTATCCTCCTACGAGCAGTACTTC

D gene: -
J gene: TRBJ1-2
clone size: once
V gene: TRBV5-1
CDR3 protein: CASSSQGGEGYTF
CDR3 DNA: TGCGCCAGCAGCTCCCAGGGAGGCGAAGGCTACACCTTC

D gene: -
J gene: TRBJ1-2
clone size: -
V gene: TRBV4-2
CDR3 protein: CASSPRSGTYGYTF
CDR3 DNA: TGTGCCAGCAGCCCGAGGTCGGGAACCTATGGCTACACCTTC

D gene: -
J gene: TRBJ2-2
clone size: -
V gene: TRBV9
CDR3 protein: CASSVGGRANTGELFF
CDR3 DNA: TGTGCCAGCAGCGTAGGAGGGCGCGCGAACACCGGGGAGCTGTTTTTT

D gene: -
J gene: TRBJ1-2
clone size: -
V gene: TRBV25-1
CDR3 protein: CASSEQGYGYTF
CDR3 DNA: TGTGCCAGCAGTGAGCAGGGGTATGGCTACACCTTC

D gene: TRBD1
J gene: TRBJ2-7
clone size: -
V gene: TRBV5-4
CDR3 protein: CASSSGGAKGANEQYF
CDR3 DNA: TGTGCCAGCAGCTCGGGTGGCGCTAAGGGGGCGAACGAGCAGTACTTC